The next 29 T cell receptor beta chains were all read from a single sample in a study of T cells in Graves' hyperthyroidism and ophthalmopathy. What was amplified from RNA transcripts were TCR beta CDR3 regions. With the HTBI primer set, the TCR CDR3 went through a first round of RT-PCR. TCRdb re-derived calls from the multiplex PCR reads in MiXCR, one entry per CDR3 protein. The sample shows tens of thousands of distinct CDR3 sequences, approximately 50% of them seen only once. Input material: blood. These receptors were obtained from a woman aged 25 to 39 with Graves' ophthalmopathy.

This clonotype has just one count. The chain combines TRBV20-1 with TRBJ2-7; 9 bases are shared with TRBD2. The germline V gene has CDR1 DFQATT and CDR2 SNEGSKA (reference sequence). J was trimmed by 0 bases and V by 3 bases; bases with no gene match: 6. The CDR3 contains 15 residues. CDR3 sequence: CSARGSGRYSYEQYF. The CDR3, as DNA: TGCAGTGCTAGGGGAAGCGGGAGGTACTCCTACGAGCAGTACTTC.

This clonotype showed up many times. The gene calls are TRBV11-2 and TRBJ2-1; D perhaps matches TRBD2 (6 bases). Trimming cost V 8 bases and J 0 bases, with 17 bases left between them. The CDR3 is made up of 16 amino acids. In germline, CDR1 is SGHAT, CDR2 FQNNGV. CDR3 in amino acids: CASYPEGGLSYNEQFF. In nucleotides, the CDR3 is TGTGCCAGCTACCCCGAGGGAGGTCTCTCCTACAATGAGCAGTTCTTC.

About this clonotype itself: A read error may produce the germline difference seen at one junction end. V is TRBV7-3 and J is TRBJ2-6; 8 bases are a match to TRBD1. In germline, CDR1 is SGHTA, CDR2 FQGTGA. The CDR3 sequence is 17 residues long. The CDR3 bases are TGTGCCAGCCGATTACCTCAGGGGTACCAGGGGGCCAACGTCCTGACCTTC. This gives the protein CASRLPQGYQGANVLTF.

V usage is TRBV5-4 and J usage is TRBJ2-5; 13 bases map to TRBD2. Germline CDR1 is SGHNT and CDR2 is YYREEE (reference sequence). This CDR3 is 15 amino acids long. The trim removed 6 bases at V and 5 bases at J, leaving 7 bases unmatched. CDR3 residues: CASNLKTSGRETQYF. CDR3 DNA sequence: TGTGCCAGCAACCTTAAGACTAGCGGGAGGGAGACCCAGTACTTC.

This clonotype was picked up many times. The genes are TRBV3-1 and TRBJ2-5, with D possibly being TRBD2 (6 bases). Germline-derived CDR1 and CDR2 are LGHDT and YNNKEL (reference sequence). Trimming stripped 8 bases from V and 4 bases from J, with 14 bases between. This CDR3 has 13 amino acids. For the CDR3, the DNA is TGTGCCAGCCAACTAGCCTCAAGAGAGACCCAGTACTTC. Amino acid sequence: CASQLASRETQYF.

This clonotype occurred many times. This sequence joins TRBV5-4 and TRBJ1-2; no clear D. The germline V gene has CDR1 SGHNT and CDR2 YYREEE (reference sequence). The CDR3 totals 14 residues. The V and J ends lost 3 bases and 3 bases respectively, with 12 bases between them. CDR3 region: CASSSGSGHYGYTF. CDR3 nucleotides: TGTGCCAGCAGCTCTGGATCCGGGCACTATGGCTACACCTTC. Full variable domain (rest looked up from reference TRBV5-4 and TRBJ1-2): ETGVTQSPTHLIKTRGQQVTLRCSSQSGHNTVSWYQQALGQGPQFIFQYYREEENGRGNFPPRFSGLQFPNYSSELNVNALELDDSALYLCASSSGSGHYGYTFGSGTRLTVV.

The V and J genes are TRBV9 and TRBJ2-7, with D possibly matching TRBD1 (6 bases). Germline CDR1 SGDLS, CDR2 YYNGEE. There are 15 residues in the CDR3. V lost 2 bases, J lost 2 bases, and 14 bases lay in between. The CDR3 region is CASSVTGAGAYEQYF. CDR3 coding DNA: TGTGCCAGCAGCGTGACCGGGGCAGGGGCCTACGAGCAGTACTTC.

This clonotype was counted ten times or more. The chain links TRBV3-1 to TRBJ1-6; maybe TRBD1 (6 bases). Germline lookup yields CDR1 LGHDT and CDR2 YNNKEL (reference sequence). The V end was cut by 0 bases, the J end by 9 bases, with 9 bases between. This CDR3 has 14 amino acids. The CDR3 DNA is TGTGCCAGCAGCCAAGATAACAGGGTTTCACCCCTCCACTTT. It is translated as CASSQDNRVSPLHF.

This chain uses TRBV7-9 with TRBJ2-3; D might be TRBD1 (6 bases). The germline V gene encodes CDR1 SEHNR and CDR2 FQNEAQ (reference sequence). Trimming left V 1 base short and J 11 bases short, with 7 bases between. The CDR3 consists of 11 residues. CDR3: CASSLGGQQYF. CDR3 bases: TGTGCCAGCAGCTTAGGGGGACAGCAGTATTTT.

The chain links TRBV14 to TRBJ2-1; 9 nucleotides match TRBD2. Germline loops: CDR1 SGHDN, CDR2 FVKESK. The trim removed 0 bases at V and 10 bases at J, leaving 16 bases unmatched. There are 18 residues in the CDR3. The CDR3 bases are TGTGCCAGCAGCCAAGATGGGTACGCGGGAGGGATATGGGGGGAGCAGTTCTTC. Encoded protein: CASSQDGYAGGIWGEQFF. Full variable domain (outside the CDR3, taken from reference TRBV14 and TRBJ2-1): EAGVTQFPSHSVIEKGQTVTLRCDPISGHDNLYWYRRVMGKEIKFLLHFVKESKQDESGMPNNRFLAERTGGTYSTLKVQPAELEDSGVYFCASSQDGYAGGIWGEQFFGPGTRLTVL.

The genes are TRBV20-1 and TRBJ2-2, with D possibly being TRBD1 or TRBD2 (6 bases each). Trimming removed 6 bases at V and 3 bases at J, with 17 bases between. CDR3 size: 15 residues. From germline, CDR1 is DFQATT and CDR2 SNEGSKA (reference sequence). For the CDR3, the DNA is TGCAGTGCCAGACGGGGGCTAGCTGACACCGGGGAGCTGTTTTTT. Protein sequence: CSARRGLADTGELFF.

The genes are TRBV29-1 and TRBJ2-7; TRBD2 matches 9 bases. This CDR3 spans 13 amino acids. Trimming took 8 bases from V and 3 from J; bases not matched to a gene: 8. Germline values: CDR1 SQVTM, CDR2 ANQGSEA. This CDR3 is CSLAGLASYEQYF. The CDR3 DNA reads TGCAGCTTGGCTGGACTAGCGAGCTACGAGCAGTACTTC.

This clonotype was seen repeatedly, ten times or more. The rearrangement uses TRBV7-3 and TRBJ2-6; tentatively, D is TRBD1 (6 bases). Trimming stripped 6 bases from V and 2 bases from J, with 11 bases between. The CDR3 is made up of 15 amino acids. Germline V lookup: CDR1 SGHTA, CDR2 FQGTGA. The CDR3: CASSYGGAGANVLTF. In DNA form, the CDR3 reads TGTGCCAGCAGTTATGGGGGCGCTGGGGCCAACGTCCTGACTTTC.

In this sample, this clonotype turned up many times. V and J are TRBV20-1 and TRBJ2-5; perhaps D is TRBD1 or TRBD2 (5 bases each). This CDR3 comprises 12 residues. V was shortened by 5 bases and J by 5 bases, with 12 bases between the two germline ends. Germline CDR1 is DFQATT and CDR2 is SNEGSKA (reference sequence). CDR3 residues: CSAPGLAETQYF. The CDR3, as DNA: TGCAGTGCTCCAGGGTTAGCGGAGACCCAGTACTTC.

This clonotype occurred many times. V is TRBV28 and J is TRBJ2-3; D gene unclear. Germline V CDR1 and CDR2: MDHEN, SYDVKM. The V end was cut by 7 bases, the J end by 0 bases, with 8 bases between. The CDR3 runs 13 residues. The CDR3 nucleotides are TGTGCCAGCATGTTCACTAGCACAGATACGCAGTATTTT. It codes for CASMFTSTDTQYF.

The chain couples TRBV12-3 or TRBV12-4 to TRBJ1-2; D remains unclear. This CDR3 has 12 residues. V lost 6 bases to trimming and J lost 8 bases, with 13 bases between them. CDR3 sequence: CASSAWKDGYTF. CDR3 bases: TGTGCCAGCAGCGCATGGAAGGACGGCTACACCTTC.

In this sample, this clonotype turned up once. Germline and junction disagree at one end, which may indicate a read error. The chain carries TRBV19 and TRBJ2-5; D unresolved. The CDR3 covers 16 residues. The germline CDR1 and CDR2 sequences are LNHDA and SQIVND (reference sequence). The CDR3 spells CASSIDGPAAQGTQYF. The CDR3 DNA is TGTGCCAGTAGTATAGATGGTCCGGCGGCCCAAGGGACCCAGTACTTC.

As for this clonotype: This may stem from a read error, because a much larger clone lies one nucleotide away. CDR3 region: CASSHDFRTGATNYGYTF. CDR3 coding DNA: TGCGCCAGCAGCCATGATTTTAGGACAGGGGCCACCAACTATGGCTACACCTTC. The rearrangement joins TRBV4-1 to TRBJ1-2, with TRBD1 matching 9 bases. The V and J ends lost 3 bases and 2 bases, in that order; junction bases with no gene match: 13. The length of the CDR3 is 18 residues. Germline V gene data show CDR1 as MGHRA and CDR2 as YSYEKL.

The chain couples TRBV24-1 to TRBJ2-1; the D gene could be TRBD1 or TRBD2 (5 bases each). Trimming pared 4 bases from V and 8 bases from J, leaving 17 bases between. The CDR3 covers 15 residues. Germline CDR1 is KGHDR and CDR2 is SFDVKD. The CDR3 bases are TGTGCCACCAGTGACCCGGGACCCCGTCGGTATGAGCAGTTCTTC. It is translated as CATSDPGPRRYEQFF.

The V call is TRBV5-1, the J call TRBJ2-7; 9 nucleotides agree with TRBD2. From germline, CDR1 is SGHRS and CDR2 YFSETQ. The CDR3 runs 14 residues. Trimming at V came to 4 bases and at J to 5 bases, leaving 7 bases not matched to a gene. The CDR3 bases are TGCGCCAGCAGCGTACTAGCGGGCGCCCACGAGCAGTACTTC. Protein: CASSVLAGAHEQYF.

A note on this clonotype: The CDR3 does not end in the conserved phenylalanine or tryptophan, so this is likely a read error. No DNA is shown, since the ends of the CDR3 on it are uncertain; the CDR3 is the one TCRdb lists. This chain joins TRBV5-5 and TRBJ2-2. Germline V gives CDR1 SGHKS, CDR2 YYEKEE (reference sequence). The CDR3 numbers 12 amino acids, ends counted. CDR3 region: CASSLEVGELFL.

The chain has TRBV24-1 and TRBJ2-5, with 7 bases aligning to TRBD2. Germline V gives CDR1 KGHDR, CDR2 SFDVKD. The CDR3 consists of 14 residues. The V segment lost 3 bases and the J segment 5 bases; nucleotides outside the gene matches: 5. The CDR3 DNA reads TGTGCCACCAGTGATGGCGGGAGAAGGGAGACCCAGTACTTC. Translation: CATSDGGRRETQYF.

At least ten counts were recorded for this clonotype. J is TRBJ2-7 and V is TRBV6-5; 11 bases map to TRBD1. Germline V gives CDR1 MNHEY, CDR2 SVGAGI. The junction had 5 bases not matched to a gene; V was cut back by 6 bases and J by 1 base. The CDR3 spans 15 residues. The CDR3 region is CASRYRDRGSYEQYF. In DNA, the CDR3 is TGTGCCAGCAGATATAGGGACAGGGGGTCCTACGAGCAGTACTTC.

This chain joins TRBV10-3 and TRBJ2-7, with 12 bases that match TRBD1. The CDR3 extends over 15 amino acids. V dropped 6 bases and J dropped 4; count of bases not matched to a gene: 7. Germline CDR1 ENHRY, CDR2 SYGVKD. The DNA for the CDR3 is TGTGCCATCAGGGGACAGGGGGCGCGCACTTACGAGCAGTACTTC. This sequence encodes CAIRGQGARTYEQYF.

This chain uses TRBV27 with TRBJ2-5; D uncertain. With 6 bases removed from V and 2 bases from J, the gap between germline ends came to 16 bases. CDR1 and CDR2 from the germline V gene are MNHEY and SMNVEV (reference sequence). The CDR3 is made up of 15 amino acids. This chain's CDR3 is CASSPGMGGQETQYF. The CDR3 region has the DNA TGTGCCAGCAGCCCCGGAATGGGTGGGCAAGAGACCCAGTACTTC.

The chain is built from TRBV9 and TRBJ2-3; D remains ambiguous. The germline gives CDR1 SGDLS, CDR2 YYNGEE. This CDR3 region has 14 residues. Trimming stripped 6 bases from V and 3 bases from J, with 14 bases between. The chain's CDR3 is CASTVNGVTDTQYF. The CDR3 DNA sequence: TGTGCCAGCACGGTTAATGGGGTTACAGATACGCAGTATTTT.

This chain connects TRBV19 to TRBJ1-5, with D unclear. The V end was cut by 10 bases, the J end by 7 bases, with 14 bases between. CDR1 and CDR2 from the germline V gene are LNHDA and SQIVND (reference sequence). This CDR3 is built from 12 residues. The CDR3 coding sequence is TGTGCCACTAATCGGCGGAAACAGCCCCAGCATTTT. It translates to CATNRRKQPQHF.

As to this clonotype: This CDR3 is missing its conserved last phenylalanine or tryptophan, likely due to a read error. V is TRBV20-1 and J is TRBJ2-1; TRBD2 agrees at 9 bases. This CDR3 contains 15 residues. In germline, CDR1 is DFQATT, CDR2 SNEGSKA (reference sequence). The ends lost 0 bases at V and 5 bases at J; junction bases unmatched: 5. The CDR3 DNA reads TGCAGTGCTAGAGATGCTAGCGGGAAGGACAATGAGCAGTTCCTC. It codes for CSARDASGKDNEQFL.

This clonotype was counted at least ten times. The rearrangement joins TRBV19 to TRBJ2-7; no definite D call. V was shortened by 5 bases and J by 3 bases, with 14 bases between the two germline ends. This CDR3 is built from 14 residues. CDR1 and CDR2 from the germline V gene are LNHDA and SQIVND (reference sequence). DNA of the CDR3: TGTGCCAGTAGTGCCCCCATGAGGAGCTACGAGCAGTACTTC. Amino acids: CASSAPMRSYEQYF.